Listed here is a single T cell receptor beta chain. Additional DNA sequences in this sample encode the identical CDR3. The data derive from a study of T cell responses to AZD1222 COVID-19 vaccine. V was pared by 0 bases and J by 0 bases, with 6 bases between. Germline V gene data show CDR1 as SGHRS and CDR2 as YFSETQ. This CDR3 contains 14 residues. Only in-frame clones appear in the TCRdb table, and some are missing; sequencing was by immunoSEQ multiplex PCR. The table includes about 110,000 clones, roughly nine tenths detected once. The receptor was derived from an adult in good health. The chain uses TRBV5-1 and TRBJ1-1; D not resolved. The sample consisted of peripheral blood, taken on day 0 of AZD1222 vaccination. The CDR3 spells CASSLGAVNTEAFF. The CDR3 DNA reads TGCGCCAGCAGCTTGGGGGCTGTGAACACTGAAGCTTTCTTT.